Listed below are T cell receptor beta chains from one sample, sequenced in a study of blood T cell repertoires in COVID-19. Data came from immunoSEQ multiplex PCR; TCRdb stores just in-frame clones and leaves some out. The sample includes about 49,000 clones, around 82% of them seen just once. Sequenced material: peripheral blood. Receptors were obtained from a human donor in a cohort sampled during active COVID-19. The CDR3 runs from the conserved cysteine through the conserved F or W. The order of the fields is V gene, clone size, D gene, J gene, CDR3 DNA, CDR3 protein. The D gene is left open where the match is weak. Some rows mark clone size as missing; the rest say once, few, many or name a class of expanded clone.

>TRBV11-2|.|.|TRBJ2-5
TGTGCCAGCAGCTTGAGGTTAGCGGAGACCCAGTACTTC
CASSLRLAETQYF
>TRBV15|.|TRBD1|TRBJ2-7
TGTGCCACCAGCAGAGAAGGACAGGCCCACTCCTACGAGCAGTACTTC
CATSREGQAHSYEQYF
>TRBV5-4|.|TRBD1|TRBJ2-7
TGTGCCAGCAGCAGGGACAGGGTCGAGCAGTACTTC
CASSRDRVEQYF
>TRBV10-3|.|TRBD1|TRBJ1-2
TGTGCCATCAGCGGGACAGACTATGGCTACACCTTC
CAISGTDYGYTF
>TRBV5-6|.|.|TRBJ2-7
TGTGCCAGCAGCACAGGACACATTCCCTACGAGCAGTACTTC
CASSTGHIPYEQYF
>TRBV5-6|.|.|TRBJ1-2
TGTGCCAGCAGCCACCCACAGGGAAACGGCTACACCTTC
CASSHPQGNGYTF
>TRBV19|.|.|TRBJ2-7
TGTGCCAGTAAGGGGAAAAGGCCTCCTGACAGCGAGCAGTACTTC
CASKGKRPPDSEQYF
>TRBV3-1/TRBV3-2|.|.|TRBJ2-5
TGTGCCAGCAGCCTACAACAGGCCGGGACCCAGTACTTC
CASSLQQAGTQYF
>TRBV30|.|.|TRBJ1-6
TGTGCCTGGAAAGTGGGCGGGAATAATTCACCCCTCCACTTT
CAWKVGGNNSPLHF
>TRBV3-1/TRBV3-2|.|.|TRBJ1-5
TGTGCCAGCAGCCAAGAGGGGGGGCTGGGCAATCAGCCCCAGCATTTT
CASSQEGGLGNQPQHF
>TRBV23-1|once|.|TRBJ2-3
TGCGCCAGCAGTCAAACAACGGGACAGATCGGGGGAGATACGCAGTATTTT
CASSQTTGQIGGDTQYF
>TRBV6-6|few|.|TRBJ1-2
TGTGCCACCAAGAAGGAGAAAGCTAACTATGGCTACACCTTC
CATKKEKANYGYTF
>TRBV21-1|.|.|TRBJ2-7
TGTGCCAGCAGTGGACAGGGGGAGGCCTACGAGCAGTACTTC
CASSGQGEAYEQYF
>TRBV12-3/TRBV12-4|.|.|TRBJ2-2
TGTGCCAGCAGTTTAGGCGGTGCCGGGGAGCTGTTTTTT
CASSLGGAGELFF
>TRBV5-3|.|.|TRBJ1-1
TGTGCCAGAAGCTTGAGGTTTTTGGCCAGGGAAGCTTTCTTT
CARSLRFLAREAFF
>TRBV4-3|once|TRBD2|TRBJ2-1
TGCGCCAGCAGCCTGGGATACGGGGGGAACAATGAGCAGTTCTTC
CASSLGYGGNNEQFF
>TRBV4-3|once|TRBD2|TRBJ2-7
TGCGCCAGCAGCCAAGTCAGTGGGAGGGCCCTGGCCGAGCAGTACTTC
CASSQVSGRALAEQYF
>TRBV7-2|.|TRBD1|TRBJ2-7
TGTGCCAGCAGCTTAGGGCAGGGACAGGGCGAGCAGTACTTC
CASSLGQGQGEQYF
>TRBV5-6|.|TRBD1|TRBJ2-7
TGTGCCAGCAGCCCCACGACAGGGTATCCCTACGAGCAGTACTTC
CASSPTTGYPYEQYF
>TRBV7-9|few|.|TRBJ1-1
TGTGCCAGCAGCTTAGTGAAGGAGACTGAAGCTTTCTTT
CASSLVKETEAFF
>TRBV27|few|TRBD1|TRBJ1-6
TGTGCCAGCAGACTCCAGGGGGCCGGCAATTCACCCCTCCACTTT
CASRLQGAGNSPLHF
>TRBV5-1|.|.|TRBJ2-3
TGCGCCAGCAGCGTAAATGGACACCGCACAGATACGCAGTATTTT
CASSVNGHRTDTQYF
>TRBV19|.|TRBD1|TRBJ1-5
TGTGCCAGTAGTGAACAGACAGGGTCTCAGCCCCAGCATTTT
CASSEQTGSQPQHF
>TRBV5-8|.|TRBD1|TRBJ2-7
TGTGCCAGCAGCCGGCGGACAGGAGACTTTGAGCAGTACTTC
CASSRRTGDFEQYF
>TRBV7-8|few|.|TRBJ2-6
TGTGCCAGCAGCTCGGTCCCCCCCATTGCAGGCTCGGGGGCCAACGTCCTGACTTTC
CASSSVPPIAGSGANVLTF
>TRBV5-1|.|TRBD2|TRBJ2-7
TGCGCCAGCAGCTTGGCGGTAGCGGGAGTTGTCGAGCAGTACTTC
CASSLAVAGVVEQYF
>TRBV5-4|once|TRBD2|TRBJ2-1
TGTGCCAGCAGCTTGGCACTAGCGGGAGGGAATGAGCAGTTCTTC
CASSLALAGGNEQFF
>TRBV19|.|.|TRBJ1-4
TGTGCCAGTAGCCTCCCGGGGGCAACTAATGAAAAACTGTTTTTT
CASSLPGATNEKLFF
>TRBV5-1|.|.|TRBJ2-5
TGCGCCAGCAGCAAACCGGGAGTCTCCGGGACAGAAGAGACCCAGTACTTC
CASSKPGVSGTEETQYF
>TRBV11-2|.|TRBD1|TRBJ1-6
TGTGCCAGCAGCCTGACAGGGACGGATTCACCCCTCCACTTT
CASSLTGTDSPLHF
>TRBV6-6|.|TRBD1|TRBJ1-1
TGTGCCACCGAGACAGGGGGTAGGTCTGAAGCTTTCTTT
CATETGGRSEAFF
>TRBV4-3|.|.|TRBJ2-5
TGCGCCAGCAGCCAAGAGTCCAGGGGCGGGGGGACCCAGTACTTC
CASSQESRGGGTQYF
>TRBV18|.|.|TRBJ1-2
TGTGCCAGCTCACCAACAGGGATCACTGCTAACTATGGCTACACCTTC
CASSPTGITANYGYTF
>TRBV7-2|.|TRBD2|TRBJ2-5
TGTGCCAGCAGCTTAGGCGGGAGAGGGGAGACCCAGTACTTC
CASSLGGRGETQYF
>TRBV7-8|.|.|TRBJ1-1
TGTGCCAGCAGCTTGCGGTTGGAACAGAACACTGAAGCTTTCTTT
CASSLRLEQNTEAFF
>TRBV9|few|.|TRBJ2-1
TGTGCCAGCAGCGTAGTAGGGAGTTCCTACAATGAGCAGTTCTTC
CASSVVGSSYNEQFF
>TRBV5-4|.|.|TRBJ1-2
TGTGCCAGCGGAGGGGCGGGTGGCTACACCTTC
CASGGAGGYTF
>TRBV7-9|.|.|TRBJ1-2
TGTGCCAGCAGCTTAGAAGGGGAAGGAGGCTACACCTTC
CASSLEGEGGYTF
>TRBV28|.|.|TRBJ2-7
TGTGCCAGCAGGGCCGGGTTTTACGAGCAGTACTTC
CASRAGFYEQYF
>TRBV7-8|.|.|TRBJ1-2
TGTGCCAGCAGCTTAATTGACAGGCTCGCTGGCTACACCTTC
CASSLIDRLAGYTF